Each of the 8 T cell receptor beta chains below was sequenced from the same sample in a study of T cells after yellow fever vaccination. TCRdb re-analysed the 5' RACE reads in MiXCR, keeping a single row per CDR3 protein. The table shows hundreds of thousands of distinct CDR3 sequences, with 21% occurring only once. The sequences come from PBMCs, collected approximately 22 days after the first yellow fever vaccination. The receptor source for this set is a man between 18 and 29 years old who received the YFV17D yellow fever vaccine.

This clonotype was counted only a few times. V is TRBV20-1 and J is TRBJ2-1; 7 nucleotides align to TRBD2. With 6 bases clipped from V and 1 base from J, the junction kept 6 bases outside the gene matches. Germline V gene data show CDR1 as DFQATT and CDR2 as SNEGSKA (reference sequence). The CDR3 extends over 14 amino acids. The CDR3, as DNA: TGCAGTGCCTCGACGGGGGGTTCCTACAATGAGCAGTTCTTC. Its translation is CSASTGGSYNEQFF.

This clonotype was seen a few times. The chain combines TRBV7-2 with TRBJ2-2, with TRBD1 matching over 7 bases. The CDR3 loop spans 14 amino acids. V lost 4 bases to trimming and J lost 4 bases; unmatched junction nucleotides: 3. The germline CDR1 and CDR2 sequences are SGHTA and FQGNSA. This CDR3 is CASSSRTGTGELFF. In DNA, the CDR3 is TGTGCCAGCAGCTCGAGGACAGGCACCGGGGAGCTGTTTTTT.

This clonotype was observed many times. V gene TRBV5-1 combines with J gene TRBJ1-1, with 10 bases that match TRBD1. The length of the CDR3 is 17 residues. Losses at the gene ends were 3 bases for V and 6 bases for J; bases not matched to a gene: 14. The germline V gene encodes CDR1 SGHRS and CDR2 YFSETQ. The CDR3 sequence is CASSSDRGARKRAEAFF. The CDR3 DNA is TGCGCCAGCAGCTCGGACAGGGGGGCGCGAAAAAGGGCTGAAGCTTTCTTT.

The chain has TRBV4-2 and TRBJ1-5; the D gene is possibly TRBD1 (5 bases). This CDR3 is built from 16 residues. Germline values: CDR1 LGHNA, CDR2 YNFKEQ. The V end lost 0 bases, the J end lost 5 bases, and 14 bases lay between the germline ends. The DNA for the CDR3 is TGTGCCAGCAGCCAAGAATGGGGCAGGGCCGATCAGCCCCAGCATTTT. Translating gives CASSQEWGRADQPQHF.

The chain recombines TRBV9 with TRBJ1-2; D is perhaps TRBD1 (5 bases). The ends were cut back, 4 bases at V and 8 bases at J, with 27 bases in the middle. This CDR3 spans 17 amino acids. Germline loops: CDR1 SGDLS, CDR2 YYNGEE. The CDR3 nucleotides are TGTGCCAGCAGCCCCCACGATCGGGGGTCCACGGTAGGAGGCTACACCTTC. Amino acids: CASSPHDRGSTVGGYTF. Variable domain in full (rest from reference TRBV9 and TRBJ1-2): DSGVTQTPKHLITATGQRVTLRCSPRSGDLSVYWYQQSLDQGLQFLIQYYNGEERAKGNILERFSAQQFPDLHSELNLSSLELGDSALYFCASSPHDRGSTVGGYTFGSGTRLTVV.

This clonotype was seen many times. The rearrangement uses TRBV11-2 and TRBJ2-3; TRBD1 might be the D (5 bases). V lost 3 bases, J lost 5 bases, and 12 bases lay in between. The CDR3 is 14 residues long. Germline V gene data show CDR1 as SGHAT and CDR2 as FQNNGV. The CDR3 nucleotides read TGTGCCAGCAGCTTTACTGGGGCGCTAGATACGCAGTATTTT. It translates to CASSFTGALDTQYF.

In this sample, this clonotype turned up a few times. The chain joins TRBV12-3 or TRBV12-4 to TRBJ1-3; 7 bases fit TRBD1. After removal of 0 bases from V and 2 bases from J, the junction contained 1 base not matched to a gene. The CDR3 contains 15 residues. The CDR3 DNA is TGTGCCAGCAGTTTAGCAGGGGGCCCTGGAAACACCATATATTTT. This encodes CASSLAGGPGNTIYF.

This clonotype showed up just a few times. The chain is built from TRBV7-3 and TRBJ2-3; TRBD1 might be the D (5 bases). The V gene's germline CDR1 is SGHTA and CDR2 FQGTGA. The CDR3 sequence is 16 residues long. Trimming stripped 3 bases from V and 0 bases from J, with 13 bases between. CDR3 protein: CASSLGQDRSTDTQYF. The DNA for the CDR3 is TGTGCCAGCAGCTTGGGGCAGGATCGTAGCACAGATACGCAGTATTTT.